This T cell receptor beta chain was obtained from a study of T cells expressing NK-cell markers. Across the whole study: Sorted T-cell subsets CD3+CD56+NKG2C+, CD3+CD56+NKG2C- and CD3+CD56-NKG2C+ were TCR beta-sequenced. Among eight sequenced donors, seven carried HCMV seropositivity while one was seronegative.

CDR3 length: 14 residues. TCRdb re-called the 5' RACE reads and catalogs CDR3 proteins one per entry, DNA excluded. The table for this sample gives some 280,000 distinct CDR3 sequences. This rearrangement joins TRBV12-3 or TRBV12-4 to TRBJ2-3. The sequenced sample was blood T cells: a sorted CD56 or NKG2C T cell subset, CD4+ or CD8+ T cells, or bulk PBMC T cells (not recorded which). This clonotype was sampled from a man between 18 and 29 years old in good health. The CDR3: CASRKVGSADTQYF.